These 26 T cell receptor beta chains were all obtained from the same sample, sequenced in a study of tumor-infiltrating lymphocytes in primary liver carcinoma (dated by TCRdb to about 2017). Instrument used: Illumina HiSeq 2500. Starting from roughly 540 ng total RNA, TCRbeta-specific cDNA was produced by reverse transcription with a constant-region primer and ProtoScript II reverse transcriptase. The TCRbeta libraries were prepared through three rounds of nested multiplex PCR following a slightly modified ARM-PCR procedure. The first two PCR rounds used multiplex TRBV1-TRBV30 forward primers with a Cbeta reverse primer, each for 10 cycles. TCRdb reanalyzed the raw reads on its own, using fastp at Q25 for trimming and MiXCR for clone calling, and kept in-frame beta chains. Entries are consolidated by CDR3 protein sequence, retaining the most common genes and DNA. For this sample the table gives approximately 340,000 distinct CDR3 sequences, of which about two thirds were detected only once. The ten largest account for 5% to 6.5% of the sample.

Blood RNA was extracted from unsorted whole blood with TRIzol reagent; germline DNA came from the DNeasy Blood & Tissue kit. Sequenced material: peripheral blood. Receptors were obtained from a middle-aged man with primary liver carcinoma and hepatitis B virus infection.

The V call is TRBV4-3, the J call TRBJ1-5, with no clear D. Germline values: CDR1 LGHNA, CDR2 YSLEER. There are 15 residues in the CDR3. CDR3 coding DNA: TGCTGCAGCAGCCAAGTGGCCTATAGCAATCAGCCCCAGCATTTT. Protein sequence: CCSSQVAYSNQPQHF.

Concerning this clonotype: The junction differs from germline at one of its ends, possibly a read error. The CDR3 DNA is TGTGCCATCAGCCAAGCGAAGTGGGGGATGACTGAAGCTTTCTTT. Amino acid sequence: CAISQAKWGMTEAFF. This chain connects TRBV14 to TRBJ1-1; a weak D match, TRBD1 (5 bases). Germline V gene sequence: CDR1 SGHDN, CDR2 FVKESK. This CDR3 is 15 amino acids long.

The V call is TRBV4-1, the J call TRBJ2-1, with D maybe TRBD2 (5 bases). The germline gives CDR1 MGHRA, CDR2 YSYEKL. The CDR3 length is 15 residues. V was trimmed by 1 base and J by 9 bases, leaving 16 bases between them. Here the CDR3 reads CASSQALEGVSEQFF. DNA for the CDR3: TGCGCCAGCAGCCAAGCGCTAGAGGGAGTGAGTGAGCAGTTCTTC.

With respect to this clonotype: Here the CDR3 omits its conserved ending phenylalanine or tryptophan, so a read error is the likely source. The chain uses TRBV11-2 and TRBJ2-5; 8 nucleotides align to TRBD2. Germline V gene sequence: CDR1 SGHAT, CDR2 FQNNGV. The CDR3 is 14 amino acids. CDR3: CASSQSGGPEAQYS. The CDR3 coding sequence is TGTGCCAGCAGCCAGAGCGGGGGCCCAGAGGCCCAGTACTCC.

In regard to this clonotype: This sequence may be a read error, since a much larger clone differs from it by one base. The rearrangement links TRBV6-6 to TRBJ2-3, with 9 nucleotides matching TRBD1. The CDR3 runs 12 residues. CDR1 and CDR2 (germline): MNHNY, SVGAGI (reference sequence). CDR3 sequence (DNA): TGTGTCAGCAGCGACAGGGGGGATACGCAGTATTTT. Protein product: CVSSDRGDTQYF.

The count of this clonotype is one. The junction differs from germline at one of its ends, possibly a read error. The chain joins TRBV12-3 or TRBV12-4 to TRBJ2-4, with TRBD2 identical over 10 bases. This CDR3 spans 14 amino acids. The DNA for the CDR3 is TGTGCCATCAGTTTAGGACTAGCGGAAAACATCCAGTACTTC. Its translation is CAISLGLAENIQYF.

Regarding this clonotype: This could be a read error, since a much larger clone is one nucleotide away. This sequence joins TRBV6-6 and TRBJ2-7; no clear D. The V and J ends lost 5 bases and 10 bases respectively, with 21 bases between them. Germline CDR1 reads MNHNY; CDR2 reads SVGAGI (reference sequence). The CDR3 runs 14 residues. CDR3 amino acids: CASSGDNNYRDQYF. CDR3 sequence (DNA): TGTGCCAGCAGTGGGGATAACAACTACCGCGATCAGTACTTC.

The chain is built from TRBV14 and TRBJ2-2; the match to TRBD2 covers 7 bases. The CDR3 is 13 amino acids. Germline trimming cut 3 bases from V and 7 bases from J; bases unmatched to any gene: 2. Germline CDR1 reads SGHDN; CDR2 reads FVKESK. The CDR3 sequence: CASSQREFGELFF. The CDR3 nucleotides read TGTGCCAGCAGCCAGCGGGAGTTCGGGGAGCTGTTTTTT. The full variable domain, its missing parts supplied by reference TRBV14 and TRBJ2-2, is EAGVTQFPSHSVIEKGQTVTLRCDPISGHDNLYWYRRVMGKEIKFLLHFVKESKQDESGMPNNRFLAERTGGTYSTLKVQPAELEDSGVYFCASSQREFGELFFGEGSRLTVL.

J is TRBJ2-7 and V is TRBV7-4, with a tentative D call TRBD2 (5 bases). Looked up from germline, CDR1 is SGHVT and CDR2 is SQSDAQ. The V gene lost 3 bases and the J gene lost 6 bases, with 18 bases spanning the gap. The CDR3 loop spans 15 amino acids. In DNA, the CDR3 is TGTGCCAGCAGCTTCTGTGGGAGTGAAACCCGCGAGCAGTACTTC. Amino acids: CASSFCGSETREQYF.

As DNA, the CDR3 is TGTGCCAGCAGTACGGGACACGGCCTTGGAGGCTACACCTTC. Translated: CASSTGHGLGGYTF. The chain combines TRBV6-5 with TRBJ1-2; TRBD1 might be the D (6 bases). The V end was cut by 5 bases, the J end by 8 bases, with 18 bases between. The germline CDR1 and CDR2 sequences are MNHEY and SVGAGI. The CDR3 covers 14 residues.

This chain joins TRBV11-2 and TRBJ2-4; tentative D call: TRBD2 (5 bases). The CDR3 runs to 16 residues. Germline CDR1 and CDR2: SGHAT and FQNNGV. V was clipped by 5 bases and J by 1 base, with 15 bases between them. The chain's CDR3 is CASSRTGGLAKNIQYF. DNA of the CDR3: TGTGCCAGCAGCCGAACTGGCGGGTTGGCCAAAAACATTCAGTACTTC.

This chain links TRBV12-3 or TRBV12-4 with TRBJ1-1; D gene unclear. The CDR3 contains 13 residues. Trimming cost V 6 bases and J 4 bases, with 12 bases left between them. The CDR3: CASRTKGGTEAFF. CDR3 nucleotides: TGTGCCAGCAGAACTAAGGGTGGCACTGAAGCTTTCTTT.

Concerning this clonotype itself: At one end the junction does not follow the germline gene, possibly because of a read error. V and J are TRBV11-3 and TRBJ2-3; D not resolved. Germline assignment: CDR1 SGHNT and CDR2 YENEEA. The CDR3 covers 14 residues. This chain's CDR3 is CASSETNATDMQYF. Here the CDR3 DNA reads TGTGCCAGCAGCGAGACGAACGCCACAGATATGCAGTATTTT.

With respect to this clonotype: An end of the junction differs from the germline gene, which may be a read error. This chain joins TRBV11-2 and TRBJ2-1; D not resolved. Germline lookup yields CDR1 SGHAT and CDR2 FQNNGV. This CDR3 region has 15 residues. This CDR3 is CASSLGVSSYNEHFF. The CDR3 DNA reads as TGTGCCAGCAGCTTAGGCGTGAGTTCCTACAATGAGCATTTCTTC.

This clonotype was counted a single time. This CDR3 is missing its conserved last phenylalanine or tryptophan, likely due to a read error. The CDR3 bases are TGTGGCAGCAGCTCAGGAGGACTAGCGGGACCAGCCGGGGAGCTGTTTTCT. This gives the protein CGSSSGGLAGPAGELFS. The chain links TRBV11-2 to TRBJ2-2; 12 nucleotides line up with TRBD2. The CDR3 spans 17 residues. CDR1 is SGHAT and CDR2 is FQNNGV in the germline V gene.

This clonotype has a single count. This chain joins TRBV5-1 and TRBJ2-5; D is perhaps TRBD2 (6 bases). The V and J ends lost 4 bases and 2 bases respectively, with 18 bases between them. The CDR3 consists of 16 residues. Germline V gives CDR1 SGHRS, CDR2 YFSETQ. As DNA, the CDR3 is TGCGCCAGCAGCCCCGGGGACTTCCTAGGTCAAGAGACCCAGTACTTC. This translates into CASSPGDFLGQETQYF.

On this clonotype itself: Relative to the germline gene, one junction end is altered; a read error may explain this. CDR3 in DNA: TGTGCCAGCAGCCAAGATACGTATACGCAGTATTTT. Its protein product is CASSQDTYTQYF. The chain combines TRBV4-1 with TRBJ2-3; D gene uncertain. Germline CDR1 MGHRA, CDR2 YSYEKL. The length of the CDR3 is 12 residues.

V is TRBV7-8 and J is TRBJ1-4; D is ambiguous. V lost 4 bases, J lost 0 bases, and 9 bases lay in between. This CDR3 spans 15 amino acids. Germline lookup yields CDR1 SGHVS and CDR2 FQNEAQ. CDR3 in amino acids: CASSSPVATNEKLFF. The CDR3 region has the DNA TGTGCCAGCAGCTCACCTGTGGCAACTAATGAAAAACTGTTTTTT.

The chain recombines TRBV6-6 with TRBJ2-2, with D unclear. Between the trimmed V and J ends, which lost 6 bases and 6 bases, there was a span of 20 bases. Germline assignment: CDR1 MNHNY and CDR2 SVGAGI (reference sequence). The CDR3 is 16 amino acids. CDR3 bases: TGTGCCAGCAGCCAAACGATAGGGCTAATCGCCGGGGAGCTGTTTTTT. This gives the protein CASSQTIGLIAGELFF.

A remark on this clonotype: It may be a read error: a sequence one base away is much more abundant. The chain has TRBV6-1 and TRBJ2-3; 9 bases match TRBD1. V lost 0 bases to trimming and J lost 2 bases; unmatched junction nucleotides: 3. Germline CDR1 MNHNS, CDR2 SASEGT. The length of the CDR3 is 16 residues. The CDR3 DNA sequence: TGTGCCAGCAGTGAAGCAGGGGACAGGGACACAGATACGCAGTATTTT. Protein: CASSEAGDRDTDTQYF.

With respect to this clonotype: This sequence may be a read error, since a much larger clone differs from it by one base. As DNA, the CDR3 is TGTGCCAGCAGCCCTCGGGGGGCGGTTGGGGAGGCCCAGTACTTC. Protein sequence: CASSPRGAVGEAQYF. The gene calls are TRBV11-2 and TRBJ2-5; possible D gene TRBD2, 7 bases. With 5 bases removed from V and 9 bases from J, the gap between germline ends came to 22 bases. Germline lookup yields CDR1 SGHAT and CDR2 FQNNGV. The CDR3 is made up of 15 amino acids.

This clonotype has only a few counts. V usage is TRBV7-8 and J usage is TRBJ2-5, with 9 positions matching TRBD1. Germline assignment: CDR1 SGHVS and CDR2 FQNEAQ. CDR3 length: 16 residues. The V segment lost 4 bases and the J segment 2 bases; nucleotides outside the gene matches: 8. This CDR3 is CASSSSPGQGQETQYF. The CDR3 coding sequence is TGTGCCAGCAGCTCATCACCGGGACAGGGTCAAGAGACCCAGTACTTC. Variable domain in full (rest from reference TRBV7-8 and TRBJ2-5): GAGVSQSPRYKVAKRGQDVALRCDPISGHVSLFWYQQALGQGPEFLTYFQNEAQLDKSGLPSDRFFAERPEGSVSTLKIQRTQQEDSAVYLCASSSSPGQGQETQYFGPGTRLLVL.

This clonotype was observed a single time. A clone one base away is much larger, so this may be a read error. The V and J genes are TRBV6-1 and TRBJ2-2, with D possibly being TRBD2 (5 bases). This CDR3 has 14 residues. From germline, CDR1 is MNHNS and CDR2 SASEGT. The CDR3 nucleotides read TGTGCCAGCAGTGAGGCATGGAACACCGGGAAGCTGTTTTTT. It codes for CASSEAWNTGKLFF.

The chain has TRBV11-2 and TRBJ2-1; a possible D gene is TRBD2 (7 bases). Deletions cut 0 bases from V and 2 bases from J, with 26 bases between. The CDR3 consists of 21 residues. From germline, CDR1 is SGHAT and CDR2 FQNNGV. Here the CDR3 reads CASSLDYGGWLAVGTYNEQFF. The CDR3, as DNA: TGTGCCAGCAGCTTAGATTACGGGGGCTGGCTAGCGGTAGGGACCTACAATGAGCAGTTCTTC.

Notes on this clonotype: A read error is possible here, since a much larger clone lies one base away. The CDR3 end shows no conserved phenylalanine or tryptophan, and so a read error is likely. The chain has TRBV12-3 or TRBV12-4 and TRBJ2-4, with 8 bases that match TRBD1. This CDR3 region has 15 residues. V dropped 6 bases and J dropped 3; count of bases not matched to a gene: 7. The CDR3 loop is CASRLGQGGKNIQYL. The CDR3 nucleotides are TGTGCCAGCAGGCTCGGACAGGGAGGCAAAAACATTCAGTACCTC.

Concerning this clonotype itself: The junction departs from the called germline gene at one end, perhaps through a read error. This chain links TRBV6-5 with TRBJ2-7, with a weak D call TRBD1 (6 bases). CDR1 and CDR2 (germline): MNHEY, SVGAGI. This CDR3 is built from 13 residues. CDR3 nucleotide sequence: TGTGCCAGCAGGGAAACAGGGAACTACCAGCAGTACTTC. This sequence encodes CASRETGNYQQYF.